These T cell receptor beta chains were read from a single sample in a study of graft-versus-host responses after intestinal transplantation. Profiled with immunoSEQ multiplex PCR; TCRdb holds only in-frame clones, not every one. The sample has roughly 10,000 clones, roughly 31% seen once. The starting material was alloreactive CD4+ T cells from a mixed lymphocyte reaction culture, obtained before transplantation. The receptor source for this set is a human patient who was an organ donor for intestinal transplantation. Both conserved end residues are trimmed from each CDR3. The D gene is left open where the match is weak.

>TRBD2|TRBJ2-2|TRBV18
ASSPPSGGDTGELF
>.|TRBJ1-2|TRBV9
ASSQTMGGYT
>.|TRBJ1-2|TRBV28
ASSFPGRGSRLEYGYT
>.|TRBJ1-1|TRBV6-1
ASSEDPRQEAF
>.|TRBJ2-7|TRBV19
ASRTGYEQY
>.|TRBJ1-6|TRBV6-1
ASSSGPLSPLH
>TRBD1|TRBJ1-2|TRBV18
ASSPGQGLYGYT
>.|TRBJ2-3|TRBV4-1
ASSQDRGAYTDTQY
>.|TRBJ1-4|TRBV18
ASSPQGRRDEKLF
>TRBD1|TRBJ2-7|TRBV7-9
ASSKDRGRTYEQY
>.|TRBJ1-2|TRBV20-1
SGWTNYGYT
>.|TRBJ1-1|TRBV18
ASSPSVNTEAF
>.|TRBJ2-1|TRBV7-3
ASSLNSYNEQF
>.|TRBJ2-5|TRBV10-3
AISEAFPQETQY
>.|TRBJ2-5|TRBV7-9
ASLFAGAQETQY
>TRBD1|TRBJ1-5|TRBV10-3
AISRDRGEVQPQH
>.|TRBJ1-6|TRBV28
ASSLSGGSYNSPLH
>.|TRBJ2-7|TRBV28
ASRDPRETYEQY
>.|TRBJ2-7|TRBV21-1
APEAPAN
>TRBD2|TRBJ2-7|TRBV7-2
ASSWTSGAEQY
>.|TRBJ1-1|TRBV29-1
SVLEQEPRGAF
>TRBD2|TRBJ2-1|TRBV7-2
ASSSTSGGAFSYNEQF
>.|TRBJ2-3|TRBV7-9
ASRKTGAGDTQY
>.|TRBJ2-1|TRBV6-5
ASSYSGGSYNEQF
>.|TRBJ1-2|TRBV15
ATSTTQGGYT
>.|TRBJ1-1|TRBV19
ASSIRSGNMNTEAF
>TRBD2|TRBJ2-1|TRBV5-1
ASILGTSGAGEQF
>.|TRBJ2-3|TRBV4-2
ASSQARGAPDTQY
>.|TRBJ2-3|TRBV7-3
ASSLTQGTDTQY
>TRBD2|TRBJ2-7|TRBV7-2
ASSLSNAGLFLYEQY
>.|TRBJ1-3|TRBV28
ASRPGGRGNTIY
>.|TRBJ2-7|TRBV7-8
ASSLGTASYEQY
>TRBD1|TRBJ1-2|TRBV5-6
ASSADRGRREYYGYT
>.|TRBJ1-2|TRBV11-3
ASSLVRNYGYT
>TRBD2|TRBJ2-3|TRBV27
ASSSGGTDTQY
>TRBD2|TRBJ2-7|TRBV6-5
ASSYRMAGEYEQY
>TRBD1|TRBJ1-5|TRBV7-1
ASQTGESYSNQPQH
>.|TRBJ1-1|TRBV7-3
ASSLGQNTEAF
>.|TRBJ1-2|TRBV9
ASSVDWGNYGYT
>TRBD1|TRBJ2-6|TRBV10-3
AIMKQGGRSGANVLT
>TRBD1|TRBJ1-6|TRBV25-1
ASRSTGGYNSPLH
>.|TRBJ1-2|TRBV2
ASSFDTRGYT
>.|TRBJ2-7|TRBV28
ASSSGYEQY
>.|TRBJ2-1|TRBV6-6
ASSYSIVNEQF
>.|.|TRBV7-2
ASSPTGIAYEQY
>.|TRBJ2-5|TRBV11-3
ASSLEIVETQY
>.|TRBJ2-3|TRBV30
AWSVDFQDTQY
>.|TRBJ2-5|TRBV28
ASSPGTRTQY
>.|TRBJ2-1|TRBV14
ASSQVGWIYNEQF
>TRBD2|TRBJ2-6|TRBV5-1
ASSLESLAGERMA
>.|TRBJ1-5|TRBV10-2
ASRSQLYSNQPQH
>.|TRBJ2-7|TRBV13
ASSSGTGSGKYWDEQY
>.|TRBJ2-3|TRBV18
ASSPLVITQY
>.|TRBJ2-7|TRBV11-1
ASSSYGGPSYEQY
>TRBD2|TRBJ2-2|TRBV9
ASSGLAATGELF
>TRBD2|TRBJ2-3|TRBV7-9
ASRTSGAGDTQY
>.|TRBJ2-1|TRBV5-1
ASSLDREHNEQF
>TRBD1|TRBJ1-2|TRBV6-6
ASSYKGTGAYGYT
>.|.|TRBV5-1
ASSLRVHEQY